Following are 3 T cell receptor beta chains from one sample sequenced in a study of blood T cells in healthy people across ages (dated by TCRdb to between 2015 and 2016). Libraries were made using 5' RACE. TCRdb records Illumina HiSeq 2500 as the sequencer. A second PCR of about 6 to 12 cycles was run with a J-beta primer mix and a sample-barcoded 5' primer. TCRdb passed the public sequencing reads through fastp at Q25 and MiXCR, retaining productive beta sequences. Entries are consolidated by CDR3 protein sequence, retaining the most common genes and DNA. Across this sample there are about 1.1 million distinct CDR3 sequences, with 35% to 40% seen only once. Jointly, the top ten make up about an eighth of the sample. The sequencing input was blood. The source is a man between 18 and 29 years old in good health.

The chain combines TRBV2 with TRBJ2-1; 7 bases align to TRBD1. V lost 6 bases, J lost 9 bases, and 5 bases stayed unmatched. Germline V gene data show CDR1 as SNHLY and CDR2 as FYNNEI. The CDR3 is made up of 12 amino acids. The chain's CDR3 is CASRKTGSEQFF. CDR3 DNA sequence: TGTGCCAGCAGAAAGACAGGGAGTGAGCAGTTCTTC.

This clonotype was seen more than once but under ten times. The V gene is TRBV4-3, the J gene TRBJ2-3, with 12 bases that match TRBD2. Germline trimming cut 2 bases from V and 11 bases from J; bases unmatched to any gene: 14. CDR3 length: 17 amino acids. The germline V gene has CDR1 LGHNA and CDR2 YSLEER. The CDR3 loop reads CASSQTSGGLSSGGQYF. The CDR3, as DNA: TGCGCCAGCAGCCAAACTAGCGGGGGGCTCTCAAGTGGAGGGCAGTATTTT.

V usage is TRBV7-2 and J usage is TRBJ2-4, with TRBD2 identical over 11 bases. The V gene's germline CDR1 is SGHTA and CDR2 FQGNSA. CDR3 length: 16 amino acids. V was clipped by 2 bases and J by 13 bases; unmatched bases: 13. This chain's CDR3 is CASSLLTSGVGNEQYF. The CDR3 DNA follows: TGTGCCAGCAGCTTATTGACTAGCGGGGTTGGAAATGAGCAGTACTTC. The full variable domain, rest sourced from reference TRBV7-2 and TRBJ2-4, is GAGVSQSPSNKVTEKGKDVELRCDPISGHTALYWYRQSLGQGLEFLIYFQGNSAPDKSGLPSDRFSAERTGGSVSTLTIQRTQQEDSAVYLCASSLLTSGVGNEQYFGAGTRLSVL.